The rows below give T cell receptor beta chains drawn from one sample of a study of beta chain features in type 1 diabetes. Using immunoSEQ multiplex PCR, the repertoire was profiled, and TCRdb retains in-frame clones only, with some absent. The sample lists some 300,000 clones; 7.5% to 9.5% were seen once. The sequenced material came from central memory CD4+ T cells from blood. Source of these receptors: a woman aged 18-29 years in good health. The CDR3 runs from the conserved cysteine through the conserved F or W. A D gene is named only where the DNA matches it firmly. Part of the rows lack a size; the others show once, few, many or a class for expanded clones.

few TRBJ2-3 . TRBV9 CASSVRHTDTQYF TGTGCCAGCAGCGTACGGCACACAGATACGCAGTATTTT
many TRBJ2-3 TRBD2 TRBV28 CASSFGTSGTDTQYF TGTGCCAGCAGTTTCGGGACTAGCGGGACAGATACGCAGTATTTT
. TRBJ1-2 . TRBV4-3 CASSQDAGFNYGYTF TGCGCCAGCAGCCAAGATGCAGGGTTTAACTATGGCTACACCTTC
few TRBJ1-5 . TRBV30 CAWQSGASQPQHF TGTGCCTGGCAATCAGGGGCGTCTCAGCCCCAGCATTTT
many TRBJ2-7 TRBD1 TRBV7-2 CASSLGTGTYEQYF TGTGCCAGCAGCTTAGGGACAGGGACCTACGAGCAGTACTTC
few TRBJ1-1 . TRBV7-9 CASSLTGQRRNTEAFF TGTGCCAGCAGCTTAACCGGACAAAGGAGGAACACTGAAGCTTTCTTT
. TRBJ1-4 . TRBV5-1 CASSLQLANEKLFF TGCGCCAGCAGCTTGCAGCTCGCTAATGAAAAACTGTTTTTT
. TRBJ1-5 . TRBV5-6 CASSKLGSNQPQHF TGTGCCAGCAGCAAGTTGGGGAGCAATCAGCCCCAGCATTTT
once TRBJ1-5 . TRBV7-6 CASSLAGRVSNQPQHF TGTGCCAGCAGCTTAGCGGGCAGGGTTAGCAATCAGCCCCAGCATTTT
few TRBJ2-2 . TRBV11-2 CATPRMAGISGELFF TGTGCCACCCCCCGGATGGCGGGAATAAGCGGGGAGCTGTTTTTT
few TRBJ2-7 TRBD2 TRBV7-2 CASSLEPAGAPSYEQYF TGTGCCAGCAGCTTAGAGCCAGCGGGAGCGCCCTCCTACGAGCAGTACTTC
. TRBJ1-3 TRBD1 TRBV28 CASSELRGSGNTIYF TGTGCCAGCAGTGAACTCAGGGGGTCTGGAAACACCATATATTTT
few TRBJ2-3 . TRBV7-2 CASSLFQASISTDTQYF TGTGCCAGCAGCTTATTTCAGGCTTCGATTAGCACAGATACGCAGTATTTT
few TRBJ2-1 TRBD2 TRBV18 CASSPQSGGGYNEQFF TGTGCCAGCTCACCCCAGAGCGGGGGGGGCTACAATGAGCAGTTCTTC
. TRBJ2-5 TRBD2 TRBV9 CASSVVAGEETQYF TGTGCCAGCAGCGTAGTGGCGGGGGAAGAGACCCAGTACTTC
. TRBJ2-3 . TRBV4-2 CASSQGGPTDTQYF TGTGCCAGCAGCCAAGGGGGGCCCACAGATACGCAGTATTTT
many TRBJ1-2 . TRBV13 CASSLGPANYGYTF TGTGCCAGCAGCTTAGGGCCCGCTAACTATGGCTACACCTTC
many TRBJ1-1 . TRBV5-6 CASSLQQIDTEAFF TGTGCCAGCAGCTTGCAGCAGATTGACACTGAAGCTTTCTTT
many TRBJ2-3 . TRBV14 CASSRGARSDTQYF TGTGCCAGCAGCCGAGGGGCTAGAAGTGATACGCAGTATTTT
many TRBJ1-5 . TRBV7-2 CASSWMGQPQHF TGTGCCAGCAGCTGGATGGGTCAGCCCCAGCATTTT
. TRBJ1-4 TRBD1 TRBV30 CAWGEGDRDNEKLFF TGTGCCTGGGGAGAGGGGGACAGAGACAATGAAAAACTGTTTTTT
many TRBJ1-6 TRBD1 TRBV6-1 CASYDRGNSPLHF TGTGCCAGCTACGACAGGGGGAATTCACCCCTCCACTTT
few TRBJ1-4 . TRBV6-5 CASSRTLRGSEKLFF TGTGCCAGCAGCCGCACTCTGCGGGGGAGCGAAAAACTGTTTTTT
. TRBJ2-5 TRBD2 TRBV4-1 CASSPSSGRFHVQETQYF TGCGCCAGCAGCCCATCTAGCGGGAGGTTTCACGTCCAAGAGACCCAGTACTTC
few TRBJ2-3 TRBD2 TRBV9 CASRAGGHTDTQYF TGTGCCAGCAGGGCGGGGGGCCACACAGATACGCAGTATTTT
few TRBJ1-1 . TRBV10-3 CAISAGQGEAFF TGTGCCATCAGTGCCGGCCAGGGGGAAGCTTTCTTT
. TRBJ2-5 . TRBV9 CASSQYGRQETQYF TGTGCCAGCAGCCAGTACGGACGGCAAGAGACCCAGTACTTC
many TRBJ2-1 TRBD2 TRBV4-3 CASSQGPSGSSYNEQFF TGCGCCAGCAGCCAAGGACCAAGCGGGAGCTCCTACAATGAGCAGTTCTTC
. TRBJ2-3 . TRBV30 CAWSVRGPSTDTQYF TGTGCCTGGAGTGTAAGAGGGCCTAGCACAGATACGCAGTATTTT
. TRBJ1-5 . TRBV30 CAWSSFGRGPQPQHF TGTGCCTGGAGTAGCTTCGGCAGGGGACCCCAGCCCCAGCATTTT
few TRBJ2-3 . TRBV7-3 CASSLIQGDTQYF TGTGCCAGCAGCTTAATACAGGGAGATACGCAGTATTTT
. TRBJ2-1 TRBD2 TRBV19 CASTPGLAGEQFF TGTGCCAGTACCCCGGGACTAGCGGGGGAGCAGTTCTTC
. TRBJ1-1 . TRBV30 CAWSLNTEAFF TGTGCCTGGAGCCTGAACACTGAAGCTTTCTTT
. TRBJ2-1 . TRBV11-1 CASSLGATPYNEQFF TGTGCCAGCAGCTTAGGGGCCACCCCCTACAATGAGCAGTTCTTC
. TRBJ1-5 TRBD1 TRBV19 CASRTGTGVHQPQHF TGTGCCAGTAGGACCGGGACAGGGGTTCATCAGCCCCAGCATTTT
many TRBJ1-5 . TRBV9 CASSVEMGKPQHF TGTGCCAGCAGCGTAGAAATGGGGAAGCCCCAGCATTTT
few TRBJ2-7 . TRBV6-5 CASTPPLGYEQYF TGTGCCAGCACCCCCCCGTTAGGATACGAGCAGTACTTC
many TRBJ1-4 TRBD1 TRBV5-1 CASSAGQGSEKLFF TGCGCCAGCAGCGCCGGACAGGGGAGTGAAAAACTGTTTTTT
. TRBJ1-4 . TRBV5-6 CASSRIPYRGLSNEKLFF TGTGCCAGCAGCAGAATCCCCTACCGCGGTTTGTCTAATGAAAAACTGTTTTTT
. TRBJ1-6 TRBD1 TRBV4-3 CASSGTGDSPLHF TGCGCCAGCAGCGGCACAGGGGATTCACCCCTCCACTTT
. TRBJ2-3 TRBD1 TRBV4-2 CASSRSGQGTDTQYF TGTGCCAGCAGCCGAAGCGGACAGGGTACAGATACGCAGTATTTT
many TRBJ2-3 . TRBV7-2 CASSFQGGFTDTQYF TGTGCCAGCAGCTTTCAGGGCGGATTCACAGATACGCAGTATTTT
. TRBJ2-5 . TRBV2 CASSSGWGHQETQYF TGTGCCAGCAGTTCAGGGTGGGGGCACCAAGAGACCCAGTACTTC
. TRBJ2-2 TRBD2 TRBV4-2 CASSQDQTSRTGELFF TGTGCCAGCAGCCAAGATCAGACTAGCCGCACCGGGGAGCTGTTTTTT
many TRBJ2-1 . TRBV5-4 CASSLGTTLPYNEQFF TGTGCCAGCAGCTTGGGAACCACGCTTCCCTACAATGAGCAGTTCTTC
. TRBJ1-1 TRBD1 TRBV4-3 CASSQAGDRGRAFF TGCGCCAGCAGCCAAGCGGGGGACAGGGGAAGAGCTTTCTTT
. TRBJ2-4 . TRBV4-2 CASSQDWGTKNIQYF TGTGCCAGCAGCCAAGATTGGGGAACCAAAAACATTCAGTACTTC
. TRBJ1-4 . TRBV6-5 CASKPGATNEKLFF TGTGCCAGCAAACCAGGGGCAACTAATGAAAAACTGTTTTTT
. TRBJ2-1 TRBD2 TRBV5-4 CASSSITGTSGFNEQFF TGTGCCAGCAGCTCCATAACCGGGACTAGCGGATTCAATGAGCAGTTCTTC
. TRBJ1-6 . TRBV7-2 CASSENRDSPLHF TGTGCCAGCAGCGAAAACAGGGATTCACCCCTCCACTTT
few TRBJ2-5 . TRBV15 CATSREPPLAGAEVETQYF TGTGCCACCAGCAGAGAACCCCCTCTCGCAGGGGCCGAGGTCGAGACCCAGTACTTC
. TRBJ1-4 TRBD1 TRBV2 CASSEDRGNEKLFF TGTGCCAGCAGTGAGGACAGGGGAAATGAAAAACTGTTTTTT
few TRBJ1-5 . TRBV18 CASSPQSTVFQPQHF TGTGCCAGCTCACCACAATCGACAGTTTTTCAGCCCCAGCATTTT
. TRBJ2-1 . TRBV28 CASSLRGEQFF TGTGCCAGCAGTTTACGCGGTGAGCAGTTCTTC
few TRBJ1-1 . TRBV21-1 CASSKVRLLNTEAFF TGTGCCAGCAGCAAAGTCCGGCTTTTGAACACTGAAGCTTTCTTT
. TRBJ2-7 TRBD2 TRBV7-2 CASSLITPGLAAKIYEQYF TGTGCCAGCAGCTTAATAACCCCGGGACTAGCGGCCAAGATCTACGAGCAGTACTTC
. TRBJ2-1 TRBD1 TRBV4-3 CASSQDQGQGQFF TGCGCCAGCAGCCAAGATCAGGGACAGGGACAGTTCTTC
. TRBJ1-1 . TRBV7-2 CASSLGQANTEAFF TGTGCCAGCAGCTTAGGACAGGCCAACACTGAAGCTTTCTTT
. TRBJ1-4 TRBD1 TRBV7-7 CASSSHRGTNEKLFF TGTGCCAGCAGCTCCCACAGGGGAACTAATGAAAAACTGTTTTTT